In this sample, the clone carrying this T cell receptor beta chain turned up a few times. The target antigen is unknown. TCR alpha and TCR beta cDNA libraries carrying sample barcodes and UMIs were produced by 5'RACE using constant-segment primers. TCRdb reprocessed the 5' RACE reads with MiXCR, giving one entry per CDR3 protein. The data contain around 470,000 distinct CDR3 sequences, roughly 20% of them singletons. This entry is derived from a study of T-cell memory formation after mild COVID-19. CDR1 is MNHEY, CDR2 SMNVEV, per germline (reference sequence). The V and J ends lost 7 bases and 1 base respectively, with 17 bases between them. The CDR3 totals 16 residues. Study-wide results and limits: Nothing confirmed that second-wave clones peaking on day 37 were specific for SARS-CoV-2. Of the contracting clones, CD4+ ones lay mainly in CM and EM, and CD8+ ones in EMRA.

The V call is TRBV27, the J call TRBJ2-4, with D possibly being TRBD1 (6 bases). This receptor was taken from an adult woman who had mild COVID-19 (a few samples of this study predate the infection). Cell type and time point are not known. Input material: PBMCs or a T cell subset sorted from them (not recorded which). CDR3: CASTHTTRGAKNIQYF. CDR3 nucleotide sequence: TGTGCCAGCACCCACACCACGAGGGGGGCCAAAAACATTCAGTACTTC.